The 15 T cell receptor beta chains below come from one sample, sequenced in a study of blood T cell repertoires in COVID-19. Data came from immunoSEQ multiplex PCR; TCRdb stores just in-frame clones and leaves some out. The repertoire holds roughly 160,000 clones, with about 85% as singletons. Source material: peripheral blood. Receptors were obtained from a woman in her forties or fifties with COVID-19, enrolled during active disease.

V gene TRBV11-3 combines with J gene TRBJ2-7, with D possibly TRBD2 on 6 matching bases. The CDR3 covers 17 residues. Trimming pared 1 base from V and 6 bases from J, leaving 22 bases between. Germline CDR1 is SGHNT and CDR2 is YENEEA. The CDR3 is CASSLAAGTLRLGEQYF. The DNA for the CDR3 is TGTGCCAGCAGCTTAGCGGCGGGAACCCTACGATTAGGCGAGCAGTACTTC.

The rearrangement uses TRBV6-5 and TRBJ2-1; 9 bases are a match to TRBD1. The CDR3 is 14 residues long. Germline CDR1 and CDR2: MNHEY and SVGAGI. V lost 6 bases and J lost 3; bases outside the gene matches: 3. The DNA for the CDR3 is TGTGCCAGCAGAAGACAGGGGGTCTACAATGAGCAGTTCTTC. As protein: CASRRQGVYNEQFF.

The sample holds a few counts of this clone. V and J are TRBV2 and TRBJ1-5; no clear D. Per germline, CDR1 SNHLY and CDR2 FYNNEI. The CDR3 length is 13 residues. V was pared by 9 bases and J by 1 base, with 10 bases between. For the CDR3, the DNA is TGTGCCAGTCAAGAGGAAAGCAATCAGCCCCAGCATTTT. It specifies CASQEESNQPQHF.

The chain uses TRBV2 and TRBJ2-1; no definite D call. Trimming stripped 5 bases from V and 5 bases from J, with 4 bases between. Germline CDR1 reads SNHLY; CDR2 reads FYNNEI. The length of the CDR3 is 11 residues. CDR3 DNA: TGTGCCAGCAGTCAGAACAATGAGCAGTTCTTC. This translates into CASSQNNEQFF.

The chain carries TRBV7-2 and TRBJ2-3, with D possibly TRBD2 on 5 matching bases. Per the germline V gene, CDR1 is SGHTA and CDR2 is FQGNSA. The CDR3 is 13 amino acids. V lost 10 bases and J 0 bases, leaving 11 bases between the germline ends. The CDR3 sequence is CATRRGSTDTQYF. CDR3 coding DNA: TGTGCCACAAGACGGGGTAGCACAGATACGCAGTATTTT.

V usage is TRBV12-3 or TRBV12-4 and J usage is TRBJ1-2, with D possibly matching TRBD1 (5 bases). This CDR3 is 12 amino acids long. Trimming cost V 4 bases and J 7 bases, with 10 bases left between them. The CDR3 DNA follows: TGTGCCAGCAGTTCATCACAGGCTGGCTACACCTTC. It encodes CASSSSQAGYTF.

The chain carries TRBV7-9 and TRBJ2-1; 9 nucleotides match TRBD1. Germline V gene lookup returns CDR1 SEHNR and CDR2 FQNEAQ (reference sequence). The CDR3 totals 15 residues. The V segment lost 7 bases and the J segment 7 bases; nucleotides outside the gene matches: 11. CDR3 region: CASNPQDRGPNEQFF. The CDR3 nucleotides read TGTGCCAGCAACCCCCAGGACAGGGGACCGAATGAGCAGTTCTTC.

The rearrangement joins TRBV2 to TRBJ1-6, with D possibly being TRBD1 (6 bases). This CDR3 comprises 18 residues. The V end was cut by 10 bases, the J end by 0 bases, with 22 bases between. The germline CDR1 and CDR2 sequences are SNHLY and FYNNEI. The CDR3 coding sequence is TGTGCCACCGAGTTTCCGGGACAAGCTAGCTCCTATAATTCACCCCTCCACTTT. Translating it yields CATEFPGQASSYNSPLHF.

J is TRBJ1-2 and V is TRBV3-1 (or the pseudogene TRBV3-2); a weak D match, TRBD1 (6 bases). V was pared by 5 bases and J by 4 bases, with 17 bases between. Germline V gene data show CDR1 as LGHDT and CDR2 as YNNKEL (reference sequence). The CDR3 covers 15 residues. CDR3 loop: CASSTAPGHVYGYTF. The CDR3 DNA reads TGTGCCAGCAGCACAGCTCCGGGACACGTCTATGGCTACACCTTC.

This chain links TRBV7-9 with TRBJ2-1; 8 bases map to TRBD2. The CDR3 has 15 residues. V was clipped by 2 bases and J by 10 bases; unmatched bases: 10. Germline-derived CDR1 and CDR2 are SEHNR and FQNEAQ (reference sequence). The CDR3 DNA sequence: TGTGCCAGCAGCTTACCCTCCGGGGGGGCTGGAGAGCAGTTCTTC. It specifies CASSLPSGGAGEQFF.

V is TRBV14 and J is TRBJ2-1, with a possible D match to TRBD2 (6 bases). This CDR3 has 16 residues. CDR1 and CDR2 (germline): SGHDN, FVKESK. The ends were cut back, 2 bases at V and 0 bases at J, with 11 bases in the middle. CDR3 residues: CASSQIETSSYNEQFF. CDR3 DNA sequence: TGTGCCAGCAGCCAAATTGAGACTAGCTCCTACAATGAGCAGTTCTTC.

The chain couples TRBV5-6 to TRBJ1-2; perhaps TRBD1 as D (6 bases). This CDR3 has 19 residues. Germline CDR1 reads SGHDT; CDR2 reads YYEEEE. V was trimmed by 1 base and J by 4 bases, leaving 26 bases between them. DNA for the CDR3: TGTGCCAGCAGCTTGCACGCTTGGGGGCAGGGGCGGGTGGGCTATGGCTACACCTTC. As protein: CASSLHAWGQGRVGYGYTF.

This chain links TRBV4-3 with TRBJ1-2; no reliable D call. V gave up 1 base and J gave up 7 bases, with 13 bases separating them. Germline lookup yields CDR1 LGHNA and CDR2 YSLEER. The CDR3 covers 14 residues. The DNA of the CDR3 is TGCGCCAGCAGCCAAGCGGAGGGTTTGGGTGGCTACACCTTC. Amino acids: CASSQAEGLGGYTF.

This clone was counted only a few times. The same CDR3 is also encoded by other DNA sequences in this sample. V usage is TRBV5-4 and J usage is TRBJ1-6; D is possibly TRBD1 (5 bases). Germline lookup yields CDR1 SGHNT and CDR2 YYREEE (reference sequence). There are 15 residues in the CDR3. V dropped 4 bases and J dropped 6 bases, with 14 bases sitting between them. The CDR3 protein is CASSPRGGVNSPLHF. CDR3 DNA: TGTGCCAGCAGCCCCAGAGGAGGGGTTAATTCACCCCTCCACTTT.

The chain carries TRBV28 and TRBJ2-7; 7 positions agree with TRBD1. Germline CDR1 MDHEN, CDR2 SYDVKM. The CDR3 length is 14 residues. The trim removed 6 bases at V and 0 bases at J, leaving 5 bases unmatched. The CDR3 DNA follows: TGTGCCAGCAGCCTACAGGGGAGCTCCTACGAGCAGTACTTC. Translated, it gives CASSLQGSSYEQYF. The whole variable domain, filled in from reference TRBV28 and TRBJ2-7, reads DVKVTQSSRYLVKRTGEKVFLECVQDMDHENMFWYRQDPGLGLRLIYFSYDVKMKEKGDIPEGYSVSREKKERFSLILESASTNQTSMYLCASSLQGSSYEQYFGPGTRLTVT.